Given below is one T cell receptor (beta chain) in context. This sample was included in a study of PD-L1 blockade in urothelial cancer. Looking at the study overall: The analyses of blood took place 3 weeks (second dose) and 6 weeks after treatment start.

This table comes from immunoSEQ multiplex PCR, and its TCRdb copy is limited to in-frame clones, with some not included. Altogether 83,000 or so clones are present, 83% being singletons, with the ten largest covering around 8%. As to time point: peripheral blood 6 weeks after treatment start. Trimming shortened V by 2 bases and J by 7 bases, and 11 bases separated the two germline ends. This CDR3 region has 14 residues. The TCR was taken from a man between 65 and 85 years old with urothelial cancer. Sequenced here: PBMCs, sampled around atezolizumab (anti-PD-L1) treatment. The rearrangement links TRBV23-1 to TRBJ1-4; TRBD1 is a possible D gene (6 bases). TRBV23-1 is noted as an ORF with a role that remains uncertain. The CDR3, as DNA: TGCGCCAGCAGTCAACTACAGGGCACTGAAAAACTGTTTTTT. Its protein product is CASSQLQGTEKLFF.